This T cell receptor (beta chain) came from a study of identifying expanded T cells in peripheral blood. Germline V gene data show CDR1 as SGHRS and CDR2 as YFSETQ. V dropped 0 bases and J dropped 4 bases, with 16 bases sitting between them. This CDR3 region has 17 residues. Only in-frame clones appear in the TCRdb table, and some are missing; sequencing was by immunoSEQ multiplex PCR. The profile shows about 80,000 clones, about 90% of them singletons. This sequence joins TRBV5-1 and TRBJ2-2; maybe TRBD1 (5 bases). The source of this sequence is a person aged 18 to 75 in good health. The sequenced sample consisted of blood. The CDR3 bases are TGCGCCAGCAGCTTGGTTAGGGCAGGGTCTGGCACCGGGGAGCTGTTTTTT. Its protein product is CASSLVRAGSGTGELFF.